A single count supports the clone carrying this T cell receptor beta chain. Method: immunoSEQ multiplex PCR; TCRdb's copy keeps in-frame clones and lacks some. The table includes about 310,000 clones, roughly 89% detected once. The data are from a study of blood T cell repertoires in COVID-19. V shed 2 bases and J shed 5 bases, with 10 bases lying between them. Germline lookup yields CDR1 SGHRS and CDR2 YFSETQ. This CDR3 comprises 13 residues. The specimen was PBMCs or T cells enriched from blood (not recorded which). The origin of this receptor is a woman younger than 45 who had recovered from COVID-19. The chain couples TRBV5-1 to TRBJ1-2; D unclear. CDR3 coding DNA: TGCGCCAGCAGCTTAAGCATTATTTATGGCTACACCTTC. It specifies CASSLSIIYGYTF.